The rows below give T cell receptor beta chains drawn from one sample of a study of blood T cell repertoires in COVID-19. Clones were sequenced by immunoSEQ multiplex PCR, and TCRdb holds only the in-frame ones, with some missing. The sample lists over 150,000 clones, under 85% occurring once. Source material: peripheral blood. Receptor source: a man in his sixties or seventies with acute or convalescent COVID-19. Both conserved end residues are part of each CDR3. The order of the fields is CDR3 protein, CDR3 DNA, J gene, D gene, V gene, clone size. The D gene is left open where the match is weak. Only part of the rows carry a size: once, few, many, or a class if the clone is expanded.

CDR3 protein: CASSLGTVFSGELFF
CDR3 DNA: TGTGCCAGCAGCCTCGGCACAGTTTTCTCCGGGGAGCTGTTTTTT
J gene: TRBJ2-2
D gene: .
V gene: TRBV7-9
clone size: few

CDR3 protein: CASSFRPDTQYF
CDR3 DNA: TGTGCCAGCAGCTTCAGGCCAGATACGCAGTATTTT
J gene: TRBJ2-3
D gene: .
V gene: TRBV5-4
clone size: .

CDR3 protein: CASSDGQGSTDTQYF
CDR3 DNA: TGTGCCAGCAGTGACGGACAGGGGAGCACAGATACGCAGTATTTT
J gene: TRBJ2-3
D gene: TRBD1
V gene: TRBV6-4
clone size: .

CDR3 protein: CASSQGQVYGYTF
CDR3 DNA: TGTGCCAGCAGCCAGGGACAGGTCTATGGCTACACCTTC
J gene: TRBJ1-2
D gene: TRBD1
V gene: TRBV3-1/TRBV3-2
clone size: few

CDR3 protein: CASSTSHVIRSEQPQHF
CDR3 DNA: TGTGCCAGTAGTACCTCCCACGTAATCCGCAGTGAACAGCCCCAGCATTTT
J gene: TRBJ1-5
D gene: .
V gene: TRBV19
clone size: .

CDR3 protein: CASNPGTGGWNEKLFF
CDR3 DNA: TGTGCCAGCAACCCCGGGACAGGGGGCTGGAATGAAAAACTGTTTTTT
J gene: TRBJ1-4
D gene: TRBD1
V gene: TRBV2
clone size: .

CDR3 protein: CASKHRAPTPSNTEAFF
CDR3 DNA: TGTGCCAGCAAGCACAGGGCACCTACTCCGTCGAACACTGAAGCTTTCTTT
J gene: TRBJ1-1
D gene: .
V gene: TRBV27
clone size: .

CDR3 protein: CATSAGYDTQYF
CDR3 DNA: TGTGCCACCAGTGCGGGGTACGATACGCAGTATTTT
J gene: TRBJ2-3
D gene: .
V gene: TRBV24-1
clone size: .

CDR3 protein: CASSLDRGSTEAFF
CDR3 DNA: TGTGCCAGCAGCTTAGATCGGGGTAGCACTGAAGCTTTCTTT
J gene: TRBJ1-1
D gene: .
V gene: TRBV7-8
clone size: .

CDR3 protein: CASSVSLGAGEKLFF
CDR3 DNA: TGTGCCAGCAGCGTATCGTTGGGGGCGGGCGAAAAACTGTTTTTT
J gene: TRBJ1-4
D gene: .
V gene: TRBV9
clone size: .

CDR3 protein: CASSLLTSGNYEQYF
CDR3 DNA: TGTGCCAGCAGCTTATTGACTAGCGGTAACTACGAGCAGTACTTC
J gene: TRBJ2-7
D gene: TRBD2
V gene: TRBV11-3
clone size: .

CDR3 protein: CASSLLAGGRGEAFF
CDR3 DNA: TGTGCCAGCAGTTTATTGGCAGGGGGCCGGGGTGAAGCTTTCTTT
J gene: TRBJ1-1
D gene: TRBD1
V gene: TRBV27
clone size: .

CDR3 protein: CASTGQFPDTQYF
CDR3 DNA: TGTGCCAGCACCGGACAGTTCCCAGATACGCAGTATTTT
J gene: TRBJ2-3
D gene: .
V gene: TRBV6-5
clone size: .

CDR3 protein: CASSRLAGIETQYF
CDR3 DNA: TGTGCCAGCTCCCGACTAGCGGGAATCGAGACCCAGTACTTC
J gene: TRBJ2-5
D gene: TRBD2
V gene: TRBV7-2
clone size: .

CDR3 protein: CASSPPTGSMNQPQHF
CDR3 DNA: TGTGCCAGCTCACCACCGACAGGTTCTATGAATCAGCCCCAGCATTTT
J gene: TRBJ1-5
D gene: .
V gene: TRBV18
clone size: .

CDR3 protein: CASSSTSGTGVEKLFF
CDR3 DNA: TGTGCCAGCAGTTCCACCTCCGGGACAGGGGTCGAAAAACTGTTTTTT
J gene: TRBJ1-4
D gene: TRBD1
V gene: TRBV27
clone size: once

CDR3 protein: CASSPSLPVYEQYF
CDR3 DNA: TGTGCCAGCAGTCCCTCCTTGCCGGTTTACGAGCAGTACTTC
J gene: TRBJ2-7
D gene: .
V gene: TRBV27
clone size: .

CDR3 protein: CASGNGQGYYGYTF
CDR3 DNA: TGTGCTAGTGGCAACGGACAGGGATACTATGGCTACACCTTC
J gene: TRBJ1-2
D gene: TRBD1
V gene: TRBV12-5
clone size: .

CDR3 protein: CASSWGLAAQNTGELFF
CDR3 DNA: TGTGCCAGCAGCTGGGGACTAGCAGCTCAGAACACCGGGGAGCTGTTTTTT
J gene: TRBJ2-2
D gene: TRBD2
V gene: TRBV11-3
clone size: .

CDR3 protein: CASRDSNNEQFF
CDR3 DNA: TGTGCCAGCAGAGACAGTAACAATGAGCAGTTCTTC
J gene: TRBJ2-1
D gene: .
V gene: TRBV6-5
clone size: .

CDR3 protein: CASAQYRGNTEAFF
CDR3 DNA: TGCGCCAGCGCGCAATACAGGGGGAACACTGAAGCTTTCTTT
J gene: TRBJ1-1
D gene: TRBD1
V gene: TRBV5-1
clone size: once

CDR3 protein: CASSQTSSRWQETQYF
CDR3 DNA: TGTGCCAGCAGCCAAACTAGCTCTAGGTGGCAAGAGACCCAGTACTTC
J gene: TRBJ2-5
D gene: .
V gene: TRBV11-2
clone size: many

CDR3 protein: CASNSGGTNTEAFF
CDR3 DNA: TGTGCCAGCAATTCCGGAGGGACGAACACTGAAGCTTTCTTT
J gene: TRBJ1-1
D gene: .
V gene: TRBV6-5
clone size: few

CDR3 protein: CASSPLFEQFF
CDR3 DNA: TGTGCCAGCTCACCATTATTCGAGCAGTTCTTC
J gene: TRBJ2-1
D gene: .
V gene: TRBV18
clone size: .

CDR3 protein: CATSDSRDTPAGELFF
CDR3 DNA: TGTGCCACCAGTGATTCTCGGGACACCCCGGCCGGGGAGCTGTTTTTT
J gene: TRBJ2-2
D gene: .
V gene: TRBV24-1
clone size: .

CDR3 protein: CASSVFEQSYGYTF
CDR3 DNA: TGTGCCAGCAGTGTGTTCGAACAGTCCTATGGCTACACCTTC
J gene: TRBJ1-2
D gene: .
V gene: TRBV7-9
clone size: .

CDR3 protein: CASSLAAWTSNYGYTF
CDR3 DNA: TGTGCCAGCAGCTTGGCCGCGTGGACAAGCAACTATGGCTACACCTTC
J gene: TRBJ1-2
D gene: .
V gene: TRBV5-4
clone size: .

CDR3 protein: CASSYGAQVNIQYF
CDR3 DNA: TGTGCCAGCAGTTACGGGGCCCAGGTGAACATTCAGTACTTC
J gene: TRBJ2-4
D gene: .
V gene: TRBV6-5
clone size: .

CDR3 protein: CAISGGGSDTQYF
CDR3 DNA: TGTGCCATCAGTGGGGGCGGGAGCGATACGCAGTATTTT
J gene: TRBJ2-3
D gene: TRBD2
V gene: TRBV10-3
clone size: few

CDR3 protein: CASSSYPSGGLDTEAFF
CDR3 DNA: TGCGCCAGCAGCTCCTACCCGTCGGGGGGCCTGGACACTGAAGCTTTCTTT
J gene: TRBJ1-1
D gene: .
V gene: TRBV5-1
clone size: .

CDR3 protein: CASSLQGASDNEQFF
CDR3 DNA: TGTGCCAGCAGCCTACAGGGGGCTAGCGACAATGAGCAGTTCTTC
J gene: TRBJ2-1
D gene: TRBD1
V gene: TRBV11-2
clone size: .

CDR3 protein: CASSLAGTDTQYF
CDR3 DNA: TGTGCCAGCAGCCTAGCGGGCACAGATACGCAGTATTTT
J gene: TRBJ2-3
D gene: .
V gene: TRBV14
clone size: .

CDR3 protein: CAISGLEETQYF
CDR3 DNA: TGTGCCATCAGTGGGCTAGAGGAGACCCAGTACTTC
J gene: TRBJ2-5
D gene: .
V gene: TRBV10-3
clone size: .

CDR3 protein: CASSPSPRPGANVLTF
CDR3 DNA: TGTGCCAGTAGTCCTTCCCCGAGGCCTGGGGCCAACGTCCTGACTTTC
J gene: TRBJ2-6
D gene: .
V gene: TRBV19
clone size: .

CDR3 protein: CASSMYTVNQPQHF
CDR3 DNA: TGTGCCAGTAGTATGTATACAGTGAATCAGCCCCAGCATTTT
J gene: TRBJ1-5
D gene: .
V gene: TRBV19
clone size: .

CDR3 protein: CASSRPGTRWDGYTF
CDR3 DNA: TGTGCCAGCAGCCGTCCGGGGACTCGCTGGGATGGCTACACCTTC
J gene: TRBJ1-2
D gene: .
V gene: TRBV14
clone size: once

CDR3 protein: CASSAPGEWGNIQYF
CDR3 DNA: TGTGCCAGCAGCGCACCAGGGGAATGGGGAAACATTCAGTACTTC
J gene: TRBJ2-4
D gene: .
V gene: TRBV3-1/TRBV3-2
clone size: .

CDR3 protein: CASTLLGLAQPQHF
CDR3 DNA: TGTGCCAGCACCCTACTTGGTCTCGCGCAGCCCCAGCATTTT
J gene: TRBJ1-5
D gene: .
V gene: TRBV28
clone size: few

CDR3 protein: CASSESAGGPYEQYF
CDR3 DNA: TGTGCCAGCAGTGAAAGTGCGGGAGGGCCGTACGAGCAGTACTTC
J gene: TRBJ2-7
D gene: TRBD2
V gene: TRBV6-1
clone size: .

CDR3 protein: CASRRQGSYEQYF
CDR3 DNA: TGTGCCAGCAGGCGACAGGGCTCCTACGAGCAGTACTTC
J gene: TRBJ2-7
D gene: TRBD1
V gene: TRBV6-5
clone size: .

CDR3 protein: CASSPEGRLAQYF
CDR3 DNA: TGTGCCAGCAGCCCGGAGGGCCGGCTTGCGCAGTATTTT
J gene: TRBJ2-3
D gene: .
V gene: TRBV7-8
clone size: .

CDR3 protein: CASSLGAVYGYTF
CDR3 DNA: TGTGCCAGCAGTTTGGGGGCGGTTTATGGCTACACCTTC
J gene: TRBJ1-2
D gene: .
V gene: TRBV28
clone size: .

CDR3 protein: CASSYADSPYNEQFF
CDR3 DNA: TGTGCCAGCAGTTACGCGGACTCACCCTACAATGAGCAGTTCTTC
J gene: TRBJ2-1
D gene: .
V gene: TRBV6-2/TRBV6-3
clone size: .

CDR3 protein: CASSNPLGQGSNTGELFF
CDR3 DNA: TGCGCCAGCAGCAACCCCTTAGGACAGGGGTCCAACACCGGGGAGCTGTTTTTT
J gene: TRBJ2-2
D gene: TRBD1
V gene: TRBV5-1
clone size: .

CDR3 protein: CSASARGGGYTF
CDR3 DNA: TGCAGTGCTAGTGCCAGGGGCGGGGGCTACACCTTC
J gene: TRBJ1-2
D gene: .
V gene: TRBV20-1
clone size: once